Presented here are 16 T cell receptor beta chains from one specimen sequenced in a study of regulatory T cells in long-lasting Graves disease. Noted time point: newly diagnosed GD, antithyroid drugs for less than 3 months. PBMC RNA was the source of the TCR library. CDR3 regions were amplified by Arm-PCR using iRepertoire HTBI primers to build TCR beta libraries. TCRdb ran MiXCR on the multiplex PCR reads and lists one entry per CDR3 protein. The table includes around 360,000 distinct CDR3 sequences, 15% to 20% detected once. A further study also used this sample, focusing on T cells in Graves' hyperthyroidism and ophthalmopathy.

The source was peripheral blood mononuclear cells (PBMCs), collected at new diagnosis, from a patient treated with antithyroid drugs. The receptors come from a young woman with Graves disease.

V and J are TRBV6-5 and TRBJ1-3; weak D call: TRBD1 (6 bases). Germline V gives CDR1 MNHEY, CDR2 SVGAGI. This CDR3 spans 15 amino acids. V was cut by 1 base and J by 4 bases, with 11 bases left in between. The CDR3 is CASSYLSGAGNTIYF. CDR3 in DNA: TGTGCCAGCAGTTACTTATCAGGGGCCGGAAACACCATATATTTT.

Notes on this clonotype: A single base is all that separates this from a far larger clone, so a read error is likely. The chain joins TRBV28 to TRBJ2-5; tentatively, D is TRBD2 (6 bases). Trimming stripped 4 bases from V and 11 bases from J, with 29 bases between. The CDR3 has 17 residues. Looked up from germline, CDR1 is MDHEN and CDR2 is SYDVKM. The CDR3 sequence: CASSSLRLVGSYNEQYF. The CDR3 DNA is TGTGCCAGCAGTTCACTCCGACTAGTAGGCTCCTACAATGAGCAGTACTTC.

This clonotype was seen repeatedly, ten times or more. The genes are TRBV24-1 and TRBJ2-7; the D gene is possibly TRBD1 (6 bases). The CDR3 has 15 residues. V was cut by 2 bases and J by 1 base, with 11 bases left in between. CDR1 is KGHDR, CDR2 SFDVKD, per germline. The CDR3 region is CATSDSRGGSYEQYF. The CDR3 DNA follows: TGTGCCACCAGTGATTCCAGGGGTGGGTCCTACGAGCAGTACTTC.

The V call is TRBV7-9, the J call TRBJ2-3, with 8 bases identical to TRBD1. Per the germline V gene, CDR1 is SEHNR and CDR2 is FQNEAQ (reference sequence). Trimming at V came to 1 base and at J to 0 bases, leaving 9 bases not matched to a gene. CDR3 length equals 18 residues. CDR3 region: CASSLVGTGDLSTDTQYF. CDR3 nucleotide sequence: TGTGCCAGCAGCTTAGTAGGGACAGGAGACCTTAGCACAGATACGCAGTATTTT.

This clonotype was recorded at least ten times. V and J are TRBV28 and TRBJ2-3, with 12 bases lining up with TRBD1. CDR3 length equals 15 residues. The V gene's germline CDR1 is MDHEN and CDR2 SYDVKM. V dropped 6 bases and J dropped 7; count of bases not matched to a gene: 8. The CDR3 region has the DNA TGTGCCAGCAGGGGACAGGGGGCATTCCACTATACGCAGTATTTT. This gives the protein CASRGQGAFHYTQYF.

This clonotype was recorded many times. This chain links TRBV6-1 with TRBJ2-5; TRBD1 is a possible D gene (6 bases). V was shortened by 2 bases and J by 4 bases, with 14 bases between the two germline ends. Germline CDR1 MNHNS, CDR2 SASEGT. The CDR3 totals 15 residues. CDR3 sequence reads: CASSEIPTGRETQYF. DNA for the CDR3: TGTGCCAGCAGTGAAATCCCTACAGGGCGAGAGACCCAGTACTTC.

At least ten counts were recorded for this clonotype. The CDR3 DNA is TGTGCCAGCAGTTTCCCCATCAGGGCTGGGGCCAAAAACATTCAGTACTTC. Its protein is CASSFPIRAGAKNIQYF. V is TRBV28 and J is TRBJ2-4, with a possible D match to TRBD1 (5 bases). V lost 3 bases, J lost 1 base, and 16 bases lay in between. Per the germline V gene, CDR1 is MDHEN and CDR2 is SYDVKM. The CDR3 runs 17 residues.

A note on this clonotype: This may come from a read error, since a much larger clone is one base off. The CDR3 ends on some other residue instead of the conserved phenylalanine or tryptophan, so this is likely a read error. The chain has TRBV20-1 and TRBJ1-1, with 8 bases aligning to TRBD1. Looked up from germline, CDR1 is DFQATT and CDR2 is SNEGSKA (reference sequence). The CDR3 runs to 14 residues. Unmatched junction bases numbered 6, after V lost 6 bases and J lost 0 bases. The CDR3 loop is CSAPRQGMNTEAFL. DNA for the CDR3: TGCAGTGCCCCGAGACAGGGGATGAACACTGAAGCTTTCCTT.

Ten or more counts support this clonotype. The chain is built from TRBV11-2 and TRBJ2-5; TRBD2 aligns across 9 bases. The ends lost 3 bases at V and 9 bases at J; junction bases unmatched: 11. Germline CDR1 and CDR2: SGHAT and FQNNGV. This CDR3 spans 15 amino acids. CDR3 coding DNA: TGTGCCAGCAGCTTCTCCGGGGGGACTAGCCCCGCCCAGTACTTC. This sequence encodes CASSFSGGTSPAQYF.

The chain links TRBV30 to TRBJ2-5; D call uncertain. The CDR3 totals 14 residues. Germline values: CDR1 GTSNPN, CDR2 SVGIG (reference sequence). V lost 4 bases, J lost 6 bases, and 18 bases lay in between. In DNA form, the CDR3 reads TGTGCCTGGAACCACAAGGTTACTCGGAAGACCCAGTACTTC. This codes for CAWNHKVTRKTQYF.

The rearrangement uses TRBV7-9 and TRBJ2-3; 8 positions match TRBD1. Trimming cost V 1 base and J 7 bases; bases outside gene matches: 1. The CDR3 contains 13 residues. Germline V CDR1 and CDR2: SEHNR, FQNEAQ (reference sequence). The CDR3 DNA is TGTGCCAGCAGCTTAGGGGACAGGCATACGCAGTATTTT. This sequence encodes CASSLGDRHTQYF. Based on the CDR3 plus reference TRBV7-9 and TRBJ2-3, the full variable domain is DTGVSQNPRHKITKRGQNVTFRCDPISEHNRLYWYRQTLGQGPEFLTYFQNEAQLEKSRLLSDRFSAERPKGSFSTLEIQRTEQGDSAMYLCASSLGDRHTQYFGPGTRLTVL.

This clonotype occurred many times. V is TRBV5-8 and J is TRBJ2-7; D not certain. Germline V gene sequence: CDR1 SGHTS, CDR2 YDEGEE. V shed 6 bases and J shed 0 bases, with 4 bases lying between them. This CDR3 is 11 amino acids long. This CDR3 is CASTFSYEQYF. CDR3 bases: TGTGCCAGCACCTTCTCCTACGAGCAGTACTTC.

This clonotype was counted ten times or more. The V gene is TRBV11-2, the J gene TRBJ2-7, with D tentatively TRBD2 (5 bases). The CDR3 is 14 residues long. Germline loops: CDR1 SGHAT, CDR2 FQNNGV. With 3 bases removed from V and 5 bases from J, the gap between germline ends came to 14 bases. CDR3 sequence reads: CASSLGWTGNEQYF. The CDR3 coding sequence is TGTGCCAGCAGCTTGGGATGGACCGGGAACGAGCAGTACTTC.

This clonotype was seen at least ten times. The chain is built from TRBV11-2 and TRBJ1-2, with D maybe TRBD1 (6 bases). V lost 1 base, J lost 10 bases, and 22 bases lay in between. The CDR3 is made up of 16 amino acids. Germline assignment: CDR1 SGHAT and CDR2 FQNNGV. The CDR3 is CASSLGIAAGTTNYTF. The CDR3 DNA is TGTGCCAGCAGCTTAGGCATCGCGGCCGGGACAACTAACTACACCTTC. Combining the CDR3 with reference TRBV11-2 and TRBJ1-2 gives the whole variable domain EAGVAQSPRYKIIEKRQSVAFWCNPISGHATLYWYQQILGQGPKLLIQFQNNGVVDDSQLPKDRFSAERLKGVDSTLKIQPAKLEDSAVYLCASSLGIAAGTTNYTFGSGTRLTVV.

This clonotype was seen a single time. A read error may account for a junction end that differs from germline. This rearrangement joins TRBV3-1 to TRBJ2-2, with a tentative D call TRBD1 (5 bases). This CDR3 is 14 amino acids long. The V gene's germline CDR1 is LGHDT and CDR2 YNNKEL (reference sequence). CDR3 coding DNA: TGTGCCGGCAGCCAGGGCACGGGTTCCGGGGAGCTGTTTTTT. This translates into CAGSQGTGSGELFF.

This clonotype turned up a few times. This chain connects TRBV20-1 to TRBJ2-5, with TRBD2 matching 9 bases. The CDR3 consists of 12 residues. V shed 5 bases, J shed 3 bases, and the junction held 1 base outside the gene matches. The V gene's germline CDR1 is DFQATT and CDR2 SNEGSKA (reference sequence). In DNA, the CDR3 is TGCAGTGCTCTAGCGGGGAAAGAGACCCAGTACTTC. It yields the protein CSALAGKETQYF.